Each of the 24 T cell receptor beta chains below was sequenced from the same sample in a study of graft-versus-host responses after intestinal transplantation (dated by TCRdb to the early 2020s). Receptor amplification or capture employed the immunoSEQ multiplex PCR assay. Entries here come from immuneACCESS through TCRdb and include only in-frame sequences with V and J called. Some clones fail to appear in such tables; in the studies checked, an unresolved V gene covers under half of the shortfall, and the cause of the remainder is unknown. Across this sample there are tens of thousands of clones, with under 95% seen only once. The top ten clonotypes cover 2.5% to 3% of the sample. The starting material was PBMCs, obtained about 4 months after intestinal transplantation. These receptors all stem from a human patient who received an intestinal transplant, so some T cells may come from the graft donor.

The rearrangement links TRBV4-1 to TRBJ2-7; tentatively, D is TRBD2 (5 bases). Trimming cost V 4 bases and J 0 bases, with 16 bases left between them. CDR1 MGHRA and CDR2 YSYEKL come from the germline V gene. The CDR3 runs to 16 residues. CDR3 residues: CASSPVGAGGSYEQYF. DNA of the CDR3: TGCGCCAGCAGCCCGGTGGGAGCCGGCGGCTCCTACGAGCAGTACTTC.

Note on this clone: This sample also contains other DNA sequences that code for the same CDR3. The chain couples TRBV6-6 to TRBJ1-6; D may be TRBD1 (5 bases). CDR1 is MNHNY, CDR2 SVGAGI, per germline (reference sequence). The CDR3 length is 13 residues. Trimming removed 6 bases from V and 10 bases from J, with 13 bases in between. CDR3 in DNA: TGTGCCAGCAGGCGGACGACAGAATCACCCCTCCACTTT. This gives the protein CASRRTTESPLHF.

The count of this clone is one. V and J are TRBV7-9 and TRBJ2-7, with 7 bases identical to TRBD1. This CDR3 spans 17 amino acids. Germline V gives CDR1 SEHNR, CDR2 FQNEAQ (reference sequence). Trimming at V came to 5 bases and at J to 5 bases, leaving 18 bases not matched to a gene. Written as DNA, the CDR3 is TGTGCCAGCAGCCGAGGGACAGTATCAGCCCCCTCGCACGAGCAGTACTTC. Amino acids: CASSRGTVSAPSHEQYF.

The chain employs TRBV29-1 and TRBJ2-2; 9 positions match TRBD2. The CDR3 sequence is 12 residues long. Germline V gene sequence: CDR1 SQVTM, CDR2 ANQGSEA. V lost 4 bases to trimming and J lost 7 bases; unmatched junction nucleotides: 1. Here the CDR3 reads CSVGLAVGELFF. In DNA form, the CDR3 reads TGCAGCGTTGGACTAGCGGTCGGGGAGCTGTTTTTT.

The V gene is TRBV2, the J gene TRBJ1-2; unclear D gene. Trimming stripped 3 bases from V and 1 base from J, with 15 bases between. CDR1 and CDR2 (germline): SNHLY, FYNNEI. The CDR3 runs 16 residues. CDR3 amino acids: CASSDYVQKVNYGYTF. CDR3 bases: TGTGCCAGCAGTGACTATGTCCAGAAAGTTAACTATGGCTACACCTTC.

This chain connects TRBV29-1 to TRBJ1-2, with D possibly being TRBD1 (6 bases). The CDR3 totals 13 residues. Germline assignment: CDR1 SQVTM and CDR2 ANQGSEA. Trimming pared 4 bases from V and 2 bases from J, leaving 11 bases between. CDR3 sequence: CSVGTQGNYGYTF. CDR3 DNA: TGCAGCGTTGGGACTCAGGGGAACTATGGCTACACCTTC.

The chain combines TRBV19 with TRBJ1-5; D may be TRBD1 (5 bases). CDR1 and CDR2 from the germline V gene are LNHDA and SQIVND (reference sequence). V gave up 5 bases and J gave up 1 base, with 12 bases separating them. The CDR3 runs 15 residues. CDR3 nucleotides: TGTGCCAGTAGTTTAGGCTGGGACAGCAATCAGCCCCAGCATTTT. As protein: CASSLGWDSNQPQHF.

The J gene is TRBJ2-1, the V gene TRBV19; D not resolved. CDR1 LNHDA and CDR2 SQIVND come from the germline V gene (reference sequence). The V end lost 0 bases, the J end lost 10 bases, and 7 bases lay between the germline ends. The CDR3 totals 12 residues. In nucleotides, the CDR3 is TGTGCCAGTAGTATAGATTCCCAGGAGCAGTTCTTC. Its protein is CASSIDSQEQFF. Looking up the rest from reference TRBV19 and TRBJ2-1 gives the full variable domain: DGGITQSPKYLFRKEGQNVTLSCEQNLNHDAMYWYRQDPGQGLRLIYYSQIVNDFQKGDIAEGYSVSREKKESFPLTVTSAQKNPTAFYLCASSIDSQEQFFGPGTRLTVL.

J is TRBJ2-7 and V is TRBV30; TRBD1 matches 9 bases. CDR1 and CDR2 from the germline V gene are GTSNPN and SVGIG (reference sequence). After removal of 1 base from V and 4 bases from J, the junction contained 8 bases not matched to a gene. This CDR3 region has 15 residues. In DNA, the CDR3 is TGTGCCTGGAGTGACCCCCGGGACAGGGATTACGAGCAGTACTTC. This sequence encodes CAWSDPRDRDYEQYF.

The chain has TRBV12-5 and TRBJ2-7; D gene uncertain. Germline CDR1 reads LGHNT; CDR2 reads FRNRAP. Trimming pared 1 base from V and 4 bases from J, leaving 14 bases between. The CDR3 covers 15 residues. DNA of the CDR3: TGTGCTAGTGGTTTGGCCCCAGATGGCCGGTACGAGCAGTACTTC. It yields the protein CASGLAPDGRYEQYF.

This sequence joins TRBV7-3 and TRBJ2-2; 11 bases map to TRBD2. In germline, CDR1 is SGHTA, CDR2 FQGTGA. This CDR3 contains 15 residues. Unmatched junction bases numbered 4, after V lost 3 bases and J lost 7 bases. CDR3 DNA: TGTGCCAGCAGCTTTAGCGGGAGGGCCGGCGGGGAGCTGTTTTTT. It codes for CASSFSGRAGGELFF.

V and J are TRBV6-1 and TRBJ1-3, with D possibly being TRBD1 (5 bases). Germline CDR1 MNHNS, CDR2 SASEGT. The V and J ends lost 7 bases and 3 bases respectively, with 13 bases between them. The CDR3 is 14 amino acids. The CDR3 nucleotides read TGTGCCAGCATCGTCGGGGGAAATGGAAACACCATATATTTT. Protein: CASIVGGNGNTIYF.

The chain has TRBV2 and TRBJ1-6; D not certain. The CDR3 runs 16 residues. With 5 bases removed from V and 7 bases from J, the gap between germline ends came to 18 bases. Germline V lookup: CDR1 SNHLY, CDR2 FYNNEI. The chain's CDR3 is CASSSEAVRGNSPLHF. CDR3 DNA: TGTGCCAGCAGTTCTGAGGCCGTCCGAGGGAATTCACCCCTCCACTTT.

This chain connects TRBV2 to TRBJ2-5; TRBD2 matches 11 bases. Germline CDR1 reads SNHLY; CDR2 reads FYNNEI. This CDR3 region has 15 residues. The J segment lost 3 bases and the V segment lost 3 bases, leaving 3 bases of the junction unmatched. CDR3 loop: CASSETTSGEETQYF. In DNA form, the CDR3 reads TGTGCCAGCAGTGAGACGACTAGCGGGGAAGAGACCCAGTACTTC.

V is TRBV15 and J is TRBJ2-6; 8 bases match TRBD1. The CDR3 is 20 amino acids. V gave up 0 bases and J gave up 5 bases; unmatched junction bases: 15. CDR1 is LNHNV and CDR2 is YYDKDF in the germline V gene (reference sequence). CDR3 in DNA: TGTGCCACCAGCAGAGATATGAGGGGACAGGTGTTAATGAGGGCCAACGTCCTGACTTTC. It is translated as CATSRDMRGQVLMRANVLTF.

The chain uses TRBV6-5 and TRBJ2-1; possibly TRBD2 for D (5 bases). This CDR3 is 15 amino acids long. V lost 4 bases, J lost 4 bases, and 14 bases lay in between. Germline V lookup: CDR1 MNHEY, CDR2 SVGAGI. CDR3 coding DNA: TGTGCCAGCAGTTCACTCCGGAGGATGTACAATGAGCAGTTCTTC. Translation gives CASSSLRRMYNEQFF.

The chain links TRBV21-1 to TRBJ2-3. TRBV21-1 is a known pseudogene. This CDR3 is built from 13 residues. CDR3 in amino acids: CASTPHPADTQYF. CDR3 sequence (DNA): TGTGCCAGCACCCCCCATCCCGCAGATACGCAGTATTTT.

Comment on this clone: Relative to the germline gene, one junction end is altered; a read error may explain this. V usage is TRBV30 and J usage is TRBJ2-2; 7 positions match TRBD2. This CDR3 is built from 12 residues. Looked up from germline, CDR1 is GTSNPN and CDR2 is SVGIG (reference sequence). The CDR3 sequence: CAWSARKGSGIF. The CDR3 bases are TGTGCCTGGAGTGCCCGGAAGGGGAGCGGGATTTTT.

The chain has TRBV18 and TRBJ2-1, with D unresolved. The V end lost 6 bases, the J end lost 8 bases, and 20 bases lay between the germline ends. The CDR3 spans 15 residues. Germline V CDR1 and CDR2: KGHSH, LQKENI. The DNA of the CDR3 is TGTGCCAGCTCTCCAGGCTTATGGAGTCAGGATGAGCAGTTCTTC. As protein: CASSPGLWSQDEQFF.

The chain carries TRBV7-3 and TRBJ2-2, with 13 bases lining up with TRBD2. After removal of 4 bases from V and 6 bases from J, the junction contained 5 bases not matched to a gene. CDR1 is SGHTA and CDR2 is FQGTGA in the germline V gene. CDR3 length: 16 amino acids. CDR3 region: CASSSRTSGSSGELFF. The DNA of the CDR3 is TGTGCCAGCAGCTCGCGGACTAGCGGGAGCTCCGGGGAGCTGTTTTTT.

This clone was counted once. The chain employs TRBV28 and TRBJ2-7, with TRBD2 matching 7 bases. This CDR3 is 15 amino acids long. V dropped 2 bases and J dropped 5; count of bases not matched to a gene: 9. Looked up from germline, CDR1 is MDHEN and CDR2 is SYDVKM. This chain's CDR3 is CASSLGGRYQDEQYF. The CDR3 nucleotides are TGTGCCAGCAGTTTAGGCGGGAGATACCAGGACGAGCAGTACTTC.

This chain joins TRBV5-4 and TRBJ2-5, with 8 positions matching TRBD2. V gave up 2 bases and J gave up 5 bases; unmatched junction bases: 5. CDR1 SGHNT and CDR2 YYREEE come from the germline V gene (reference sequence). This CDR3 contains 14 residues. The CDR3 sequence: CASSLARGGETQYF. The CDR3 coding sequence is TGTGCCAGCAGCTTAGCTCGCGGGGGGGAGACCCAGTACTTC.

The CDR3 protein is CASSLDTTYEQYF. For the CDR3, the DNA is TGTGCCAGCAGTCTGGACACCACCTACGAGCAGTACTTC. The chain joins TRBV6-1 to TRBJ2-7; TRBD1 might be the D (5 bases). CDR1 and CDR2 (germline): MNHNS, SASEGT. Trimming removed 5 bases at V and 2 bases at J, with 10 bases between. The CDR3 is 13 residues long.

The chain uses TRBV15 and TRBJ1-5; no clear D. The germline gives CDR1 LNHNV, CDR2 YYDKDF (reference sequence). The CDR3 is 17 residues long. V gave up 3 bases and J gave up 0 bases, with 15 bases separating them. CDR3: CATSRGSPRYSNQPQHF. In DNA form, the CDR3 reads TGTGCCACCAGCAGGGGGTCCCCTCGGTATAGCAATCAGCCCCAGCATTTT.